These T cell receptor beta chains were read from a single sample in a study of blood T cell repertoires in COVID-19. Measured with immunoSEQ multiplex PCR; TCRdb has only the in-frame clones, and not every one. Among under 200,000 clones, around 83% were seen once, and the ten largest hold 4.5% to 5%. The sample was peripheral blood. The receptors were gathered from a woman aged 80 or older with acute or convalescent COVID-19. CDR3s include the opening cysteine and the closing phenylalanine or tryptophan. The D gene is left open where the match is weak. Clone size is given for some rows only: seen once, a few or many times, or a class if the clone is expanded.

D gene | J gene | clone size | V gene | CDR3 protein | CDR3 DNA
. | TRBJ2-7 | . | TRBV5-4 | CASRATTRDEQYF | TGTGCCAGCAGGGCGACTACCCGGGACGAGCAGTACTTC
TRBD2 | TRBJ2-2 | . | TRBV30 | CAWSGLLAGGTGELFF | TGTGCCTGGAGCGGCCTACTAGCGGGAGGCACCGGGGAGCTGTTTTTT
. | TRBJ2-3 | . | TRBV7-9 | CASSPRYRGGTDTQYF | TGTGCCAGCAGCCCTAGGTACAGAGGAGGGACAGATACGCAGTATTTT
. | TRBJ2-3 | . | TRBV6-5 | CAVNRGGVPTDTQYF | TGTGCCGTAAATCGAGGGGGGGTTCCGACAGATACGCAGTATTTT
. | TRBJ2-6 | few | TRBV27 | CASSLRSSWVSGANVLTF | TGTGCCAGCAGTTTACGGAGCTCGTGGGTCTCTGGGGCCAACGTCCTGACTTTC
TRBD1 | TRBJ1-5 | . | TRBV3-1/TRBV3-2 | CASGDRGNQPQHF | TGTGCCAGTGGGGACAGGGGTAATCAGCCCCAGCATTTT
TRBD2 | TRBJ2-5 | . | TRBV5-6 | CASSFRAGGETQYF | TGTGCCAGCAGCTTTCGCGCGGGAGGAGAGACCCAGTACTTC
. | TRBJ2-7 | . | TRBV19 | CASRKTGTYEQYF | TGTGCCAGTAGGAAGACGGGGACCTACGAGCAGTACTTC
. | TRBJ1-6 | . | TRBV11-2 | CASSPRTAVSYNSPLHF | TGTGCCAGCAGCCCCCGGACAGCTGTCTCCTATAATTCACCCCTCCACTTT
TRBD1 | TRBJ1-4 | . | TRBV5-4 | CASSRTGNEKLFF | TGTGCCAGCAGCCGGACAGGGAATGAAAAACTGTTTTTT
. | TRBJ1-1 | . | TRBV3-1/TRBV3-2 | CASTGWGGRNTEAFF | TGTGCCAGCACAGGGTGGGGGGGACGGAACACTGAAGCTTTCTTT
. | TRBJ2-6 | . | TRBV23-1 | CASSQSGGVGANVLTF | TGCGCCAGCAGTCAATCCGGAGGGGTTGGGGCCAACGTCCTGACTTTC
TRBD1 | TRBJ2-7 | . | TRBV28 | CAAGDSRYEQYF | TGTGCCGCCGGGGACAGCCGCTACGAGCAGTACTTC
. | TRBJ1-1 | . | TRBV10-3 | CAISAGGSLVNTEAFF | TGTGCCATCAGTGCGGGGGGTTCTCTCGTGAACACTGAAGCTTTCTTT
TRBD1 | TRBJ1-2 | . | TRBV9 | CASSQQLTGIRYGYTF | TGTGCCAGCAGCCAACAACTGACAGGGATCCGTTATGGCTACACCTTC
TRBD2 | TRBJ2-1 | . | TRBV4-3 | CASSPRLPQRTSGRFGYNEQFF | TGCGCCAGCAGCCCAAGATTACCACAACGGACTAGCGGGAGGTTTGGGTACAATGAGCAGTTCTTC
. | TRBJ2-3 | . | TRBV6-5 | CATRHWAGFTDTQYF | TGTGCCACCCGCCACTGGGCGGGGTTCACAGATACGCAGTATTTT
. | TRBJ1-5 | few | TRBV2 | CASSRTAGGHNQPQHF | TGTGCCAGCAGTAGGACGGCCGGGGGTCACAATCAGCCCCAGCATTTT
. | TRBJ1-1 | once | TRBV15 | CATAPSGLEAFF | TGTGCCACGGCCCCGAGCGGGTTGGAAGCTTTCTTT
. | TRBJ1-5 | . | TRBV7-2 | CASSLDGDSNQPQHF | TGTGCCAGCAGCCTGGACGGGGATAGCAATCAGCCCCAGCATTTT
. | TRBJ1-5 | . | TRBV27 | CASSPRWGDNQPQHF | TGTGCCAGCAGCCCAAGATGGGGGGACAATCAGCCCCAGCATTTT
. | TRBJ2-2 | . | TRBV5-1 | CASSLGQGIGELFF | TGCGCCAGCAGCTTAGGTCAGGGTATCGGGGAGCTGTTTTTT
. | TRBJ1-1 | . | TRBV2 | CASDRPNTEAFF | TGTGCCAGCGACAGACCGAACACTGAAGCTTTCTTT
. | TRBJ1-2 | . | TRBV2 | CASSYRSMNGYTF | TGTGCCAGCAGTTACAGGAGCATGAATGGCTACACCTTC
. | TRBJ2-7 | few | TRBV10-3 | CAISESEGKQYF | TGTGCCATCAGTGAGTCCGAGGGAAAGCAGTACTTC
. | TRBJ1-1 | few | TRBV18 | CASSLGGSSNTEAFF | TGTGCCAGCTCACTCGGGGGGAGCTCGAACACTGAAGCTTTCTTT
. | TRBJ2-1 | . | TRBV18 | CASSAAGSSYNEQFF | TGTGCCAGCTCTGCGGCGGGGAGCTCCTACAATGAGCAGTTCTTC
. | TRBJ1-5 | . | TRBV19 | CASSHLTTAYSNQPQHF | TGTGCCAGTAGTCACCTTACGACTGCTTATAGCAATCAGCCCCAGCATTTT
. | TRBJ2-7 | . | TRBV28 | CASLEGAPTYEQYF | TGTGCCAGCTTGGAGGGAGCTCCTACCTACGAGCAGTACTTC
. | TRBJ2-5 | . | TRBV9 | CASSVGPEETQYF | TGTGCCAGCAGCGTAGGTCCGGAGGAGACCCAGTACTTC
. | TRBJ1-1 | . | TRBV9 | CASSVVRSNTMNTEAFF | TGTGCCAGCAGCGTAGTGCGGTCGAACACAATGAACACTGAAGCTTTCTTT
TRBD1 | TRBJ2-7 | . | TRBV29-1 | CSVAGQGAYEQYF | TGCAGCGTTGCGGGACAGGGGGCCTACGAGCAGTACTTC
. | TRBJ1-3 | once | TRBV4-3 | CASSQVRDTIYF | TGCGCCAGCAGCCAAGTGAGGGACACCATATATTTT
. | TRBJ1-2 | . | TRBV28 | CASSLGQNYGYTF | TGTGCCAGCAGTTTAGGGCAGAACTATGGCTACACCTTC
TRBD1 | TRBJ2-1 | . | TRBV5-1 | CASSSLQGDGEQFF | TGCGCCAGCAGCTCACTCCAGGGGGATGGCGAGCAGTTCTTC
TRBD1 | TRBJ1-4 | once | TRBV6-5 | CASRRDRVTEKLFF | TGTGCCAGCAGACGTGACAGGGTGACCGAAAAACTGTTTTTT
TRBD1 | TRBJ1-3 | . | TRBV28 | CASRLLQGGLGTLPGNTIYF | TGTGCCAGCAGACTACTGCAGGGGGGACTGGGAACTCTACCTGGAAACACCATATATTTT
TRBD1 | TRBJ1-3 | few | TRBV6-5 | CASSYLDRGRGNTIYF | TGTGCCAGCAGTTACTTGGACAGGGGGCGCGGAAACACCATATATTTT
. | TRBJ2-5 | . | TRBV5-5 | CASSLDRPRGTQYF | TGTGCCAGCAGCTTGGACAGGCCGCGGGGGACCCAGTACTTC
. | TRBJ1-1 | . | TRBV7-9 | CASSLLTGNTEAFF | TGTGCCAGCAGCTTACTGACAGGGAACACTGAAGCTTTCTTT
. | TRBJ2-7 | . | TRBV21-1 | CASSKGTGRYEQYF | TGTGCCAGCAGCAAAGGAACAGGGCGCTACGAGCAGTACTTC
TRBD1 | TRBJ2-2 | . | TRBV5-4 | CASSPQGTDTGELFF | TGTGCCAGCAGCCCACAGGGGACGGACACCGGGGAGCTGTTTTTT
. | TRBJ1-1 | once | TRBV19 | CASSQINRVTEAFF | TGTGCCAGTAGCCAGATTAACAGGGTTACTGAAGCTTTCTTT
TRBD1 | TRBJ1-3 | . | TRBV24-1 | CATSDPRGPGNTIYF | TGTGCCACCAGTGATCCAAGGGGGCCCGGAAACACCATATATTTT
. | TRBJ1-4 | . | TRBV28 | CASSQGGTNEKLFF | TGTGCCAGCAGTCAAGGAGGAACTAATGAAAAACTGTTTTTT
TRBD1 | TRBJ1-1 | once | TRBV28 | CASSLPGQERAGAFF | TGTGCCAGCAGTTTACCGGGACAGGAGCGGGCGGGGGCTTTCTTT
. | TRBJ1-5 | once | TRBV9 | CASSVDEYQPQHF | TGTGCCAGCAGCGTAGACGAGTATCAGCCCCAGCATTTT
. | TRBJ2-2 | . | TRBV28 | CASSRILGGDTGELFF | TGTGCCAGCAGCCGCATTTTAGGAGGGGACACCGGGGAGCTGTTTTTT
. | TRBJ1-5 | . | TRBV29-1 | CSVGGGKDQPQHF | TGCAGCGTTGGGGGCGGGAAGGATCAGCCCCAGCATTTT
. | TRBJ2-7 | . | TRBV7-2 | CASSLVQGGYEQYF | TGTGCCAGCAGCTTAGTACAGGGCGGCTACGAGCAGTACTTC
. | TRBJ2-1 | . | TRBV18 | CASSPPQAGISYNEQFF | TGTGCCAGCTCACCCCCCCAGGCGGGGATATCCTACAATGAGCAGTTCTTC
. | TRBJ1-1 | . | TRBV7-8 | CASSRDTMNTEAFF | TGTGCCAGCAGCCGGGACACTATGAACACTGAAGCTTTCTTT
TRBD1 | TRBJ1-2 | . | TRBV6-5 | CASSSGQATKGGYTF | TGTGCCAGCAGTTCAGGACAGGCGACGAAGGGTGGCTACACCTTC
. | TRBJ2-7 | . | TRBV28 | CASSFRLKGEGSWEQYF | TGTGCCAGCAGTTTCCGCTTAAAGGGGGAGGGTTCATGGGAGCAGTACTTC
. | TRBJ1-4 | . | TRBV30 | CAWTTGQTTNEKLFF | TGTGCCTGGACTACAGGACAGACAACTAATGAAAAACTGTTTTTT
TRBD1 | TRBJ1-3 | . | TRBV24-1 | CAIPLTGGLSSGNTIYF | TGTGCCATCCCCCTGACAGGGGGCTTGAGCTCTGGAAACACCATATATTTT
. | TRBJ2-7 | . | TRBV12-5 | CASASLRGYEQYF | TGTGCTAGCGCTAGCTTAAGAGGCTACGAGCAGTACTTC
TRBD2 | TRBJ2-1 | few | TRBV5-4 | CASSLGGLAGGVNEQFF | TGTGCCAGCAGCTTGGGAGGACTAGCGGGAGGGGTAAATGAGCAGTTCTTC